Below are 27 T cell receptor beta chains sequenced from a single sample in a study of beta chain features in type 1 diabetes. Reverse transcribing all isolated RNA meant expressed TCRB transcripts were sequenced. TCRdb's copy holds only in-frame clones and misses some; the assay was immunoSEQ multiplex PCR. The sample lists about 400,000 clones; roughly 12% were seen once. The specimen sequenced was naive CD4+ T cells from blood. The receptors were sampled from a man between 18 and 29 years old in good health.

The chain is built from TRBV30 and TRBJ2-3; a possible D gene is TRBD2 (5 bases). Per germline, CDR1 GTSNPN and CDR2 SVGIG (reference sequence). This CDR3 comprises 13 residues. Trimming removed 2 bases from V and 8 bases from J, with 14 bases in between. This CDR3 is CAWSLREEGTQYF. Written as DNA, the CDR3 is TGTGCCTGGAGTCTCCGGGAAGAAGGTACGCAGTATTTT.

The CDR3 here is CASTPWGQGDINEQFF. The CDR3 DNA follows: TGTGCCAGTACCCCATGGGGCCAGGGGGACATCAATGAGCAGTTCTTC. V is TRBV19 and J is TRBJ2-1; 7 bases match TRBD1. Germline V CDR1 and CDR2: LNHDA, SQIVND (reference sequence). This CDR3 has 16 residues. The V segment lost 7 bases and the J segment 6 bases; nucleotides outside the gene matches: 15.

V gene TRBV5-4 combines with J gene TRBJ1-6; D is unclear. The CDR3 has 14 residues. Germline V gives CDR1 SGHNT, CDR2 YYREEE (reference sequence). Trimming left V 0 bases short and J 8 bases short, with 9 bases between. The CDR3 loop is CASSLVQPDSPLHF. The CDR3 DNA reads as TGTGCCAGCAGCTTGGTACAGCCTGATTCACCCCTCCACTTT.

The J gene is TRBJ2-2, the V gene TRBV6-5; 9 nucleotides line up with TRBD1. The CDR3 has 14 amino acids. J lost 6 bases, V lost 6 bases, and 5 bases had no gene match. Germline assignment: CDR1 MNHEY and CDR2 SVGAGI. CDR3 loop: CASRGQGLAGELFF. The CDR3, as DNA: TGTGCCAGCAGGGGACAGGGATTAGCCGGGGAGCTGTTTTTT.

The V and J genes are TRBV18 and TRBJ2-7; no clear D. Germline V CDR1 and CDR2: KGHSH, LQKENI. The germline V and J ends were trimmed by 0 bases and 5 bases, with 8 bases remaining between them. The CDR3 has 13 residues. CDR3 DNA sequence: TGTGCCAGCTCACCACCGTCCGTCCACGAGCAGTACTTC. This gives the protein CASSPPSVHEQYF.

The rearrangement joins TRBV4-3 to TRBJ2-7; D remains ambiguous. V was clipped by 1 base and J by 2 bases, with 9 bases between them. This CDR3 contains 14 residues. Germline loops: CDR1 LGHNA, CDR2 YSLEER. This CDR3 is CASSQGPYPYEQYF. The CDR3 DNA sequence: TGCGCCAGCAGCCAAGGCCCCTACCCCTACGAGCAGTACTTC.

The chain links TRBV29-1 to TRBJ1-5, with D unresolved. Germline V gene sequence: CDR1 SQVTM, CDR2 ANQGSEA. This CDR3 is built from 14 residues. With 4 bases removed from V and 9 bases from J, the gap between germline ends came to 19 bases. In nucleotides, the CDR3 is TGCAGCGTTGTTTTTGGAAGGGAGGAAGGGCCCCAGCATTTT. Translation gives CSVVFGREEGPQHF.

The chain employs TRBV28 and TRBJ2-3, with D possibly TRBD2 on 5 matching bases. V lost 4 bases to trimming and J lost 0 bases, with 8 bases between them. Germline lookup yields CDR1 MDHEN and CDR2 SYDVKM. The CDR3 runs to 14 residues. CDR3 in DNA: TGTGCCAGCAGTTCCGGCGGGAGCACAGATACGCAGTATTTT. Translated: CASSSGGSTDTQYF.

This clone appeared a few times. CDR3 protein: CSASRGQVASGELFF. The CDR3 bases are TGCAGCGCTTCGCGCGGCCAAGTGGCGTCCGGGGAGCTGTTTTTT. The chain employs TRBV29-1 and TRBJ2-2; D is unclear. The germline CDR1 and CDR2 sequences are SQVTM and ANQGSEA. This CDR3 region has 15 residues. V was cut by 7 bases and J by 6 bases, with 21 bases left in between.

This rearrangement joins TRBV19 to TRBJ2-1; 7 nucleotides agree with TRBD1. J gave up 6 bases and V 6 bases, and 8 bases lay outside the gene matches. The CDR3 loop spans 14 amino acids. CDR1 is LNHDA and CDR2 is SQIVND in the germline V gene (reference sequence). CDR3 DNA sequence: TGTGCCAGTAGAACCGGGACAGACGGCAATGAGCAGTTCTTC. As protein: CASRTGTDGNEQFF.

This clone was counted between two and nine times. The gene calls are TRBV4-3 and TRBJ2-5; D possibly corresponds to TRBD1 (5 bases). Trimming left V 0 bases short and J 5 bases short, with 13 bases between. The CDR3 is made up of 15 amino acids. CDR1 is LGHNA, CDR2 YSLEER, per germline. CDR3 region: CASSQDARGYETQYF. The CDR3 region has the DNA TGCGCCAGCAGCCAAGATGCAAGGGGTTATGAGACCCAGTACTTC.

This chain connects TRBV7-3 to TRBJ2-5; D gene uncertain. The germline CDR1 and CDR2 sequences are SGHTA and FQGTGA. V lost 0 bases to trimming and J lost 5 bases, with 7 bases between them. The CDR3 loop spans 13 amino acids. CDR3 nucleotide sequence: TGTGCCAGCAGCTTAACGTGGGCTGAGACCCAGTACTTC. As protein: CASSLTWAETQYF.

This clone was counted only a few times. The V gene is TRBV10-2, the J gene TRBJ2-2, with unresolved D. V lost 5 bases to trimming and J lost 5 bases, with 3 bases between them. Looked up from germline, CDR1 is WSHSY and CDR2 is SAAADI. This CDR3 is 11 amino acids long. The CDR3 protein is CASSQTGELFF. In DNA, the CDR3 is TGCGCCAGCAGTCAGACCGGGGAGCTGTTTTTT.

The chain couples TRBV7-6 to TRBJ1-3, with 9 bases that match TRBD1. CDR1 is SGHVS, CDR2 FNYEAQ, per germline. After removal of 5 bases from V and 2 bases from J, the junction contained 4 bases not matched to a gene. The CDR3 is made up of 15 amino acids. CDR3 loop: CASSPGQGTGNTIYF. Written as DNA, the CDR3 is TGTGCCAGCAGCCCAGGACAGGGGACTGGAAACACCATATATTTT.

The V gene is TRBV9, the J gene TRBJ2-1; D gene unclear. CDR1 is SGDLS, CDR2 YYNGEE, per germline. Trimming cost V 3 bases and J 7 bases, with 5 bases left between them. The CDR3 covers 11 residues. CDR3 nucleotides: TGTGCCAGCAGCGATGAGAATGAGCAGTTCTTC. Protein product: CASSDENEQFF.

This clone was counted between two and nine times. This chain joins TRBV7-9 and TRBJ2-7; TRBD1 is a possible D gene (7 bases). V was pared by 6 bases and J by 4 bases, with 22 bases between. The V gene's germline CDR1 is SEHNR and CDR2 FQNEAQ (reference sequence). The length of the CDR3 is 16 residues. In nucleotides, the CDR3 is TGTGCCAGCAGGGCGGGACAGCAACTAAAGGAGTACGAGCAGTACTTC. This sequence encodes CASRAGQQLKEYEQYF.

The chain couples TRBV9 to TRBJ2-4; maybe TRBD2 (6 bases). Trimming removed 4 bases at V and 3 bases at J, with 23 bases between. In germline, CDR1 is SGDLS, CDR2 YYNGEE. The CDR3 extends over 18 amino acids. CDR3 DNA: TGTGCCAGCAGCCCCCGGGGGAGCGTATCTGAGGGCAAAAACATTCAGTACTTC. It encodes CASSPRGSVSEGKNIQYF.

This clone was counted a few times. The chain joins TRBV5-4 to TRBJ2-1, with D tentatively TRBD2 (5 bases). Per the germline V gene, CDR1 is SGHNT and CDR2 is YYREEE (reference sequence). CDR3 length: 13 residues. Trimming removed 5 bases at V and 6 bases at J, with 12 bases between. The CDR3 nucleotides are TGTGCCAGCAGGCGGGCTAATGGCAATGAGCAGTTCTTC. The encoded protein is CASRRANGNEQFF.

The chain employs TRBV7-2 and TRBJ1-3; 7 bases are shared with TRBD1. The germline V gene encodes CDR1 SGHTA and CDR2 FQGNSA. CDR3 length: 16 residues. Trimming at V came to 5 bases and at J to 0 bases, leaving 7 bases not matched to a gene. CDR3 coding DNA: TGTGCCAGCAGCCCAGGACAGGCCCACTCTGGAAACACCATATATTTT. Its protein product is CASSPGQAHSGNTIYF.

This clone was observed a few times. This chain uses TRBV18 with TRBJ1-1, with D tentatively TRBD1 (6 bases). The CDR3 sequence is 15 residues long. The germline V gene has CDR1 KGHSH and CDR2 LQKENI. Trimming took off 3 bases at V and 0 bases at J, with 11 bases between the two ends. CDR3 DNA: TGTGCCAGCTCACCGGACAGCTACATGAACACTGAAGCTTTCTTT. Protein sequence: CASSPDSYMNTEAFF.

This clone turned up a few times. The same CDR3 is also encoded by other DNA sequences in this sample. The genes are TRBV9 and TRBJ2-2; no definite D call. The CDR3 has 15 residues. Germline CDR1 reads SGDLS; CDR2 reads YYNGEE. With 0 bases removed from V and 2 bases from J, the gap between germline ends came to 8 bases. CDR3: CASSVGAGNTGELFF. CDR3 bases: TGTGCCAGCAGCGTAGGTGCAGGCAACACCGGGGAGCTGTTTTTT.

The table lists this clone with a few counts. The CDR3 reads CAWSENSNYGYTF. The CDR3 nucleotides are TGTGCCTGGAGTGAAAACAGCAACTATGGCTACACCTTC. The chain is built from TRBV30 and TRBJ1-2; D is unresolved. The germline V gene has CDR1 GTSNPN and CDR2 SVGIG (reference sequence). V was trimmed by 1 base and J by 2 bases, leaving 8 bases between them. The CDR3 is 13 amino acids.

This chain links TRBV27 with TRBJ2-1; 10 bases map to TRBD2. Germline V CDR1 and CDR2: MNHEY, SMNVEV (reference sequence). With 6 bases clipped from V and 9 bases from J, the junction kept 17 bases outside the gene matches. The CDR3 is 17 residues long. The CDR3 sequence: CASRPSGGALVYIEQFF. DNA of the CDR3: TGTGCCAGCAGACCGAGCGGGGGGGCTCTGGTTTATATTGAGCAGTTCTTC.

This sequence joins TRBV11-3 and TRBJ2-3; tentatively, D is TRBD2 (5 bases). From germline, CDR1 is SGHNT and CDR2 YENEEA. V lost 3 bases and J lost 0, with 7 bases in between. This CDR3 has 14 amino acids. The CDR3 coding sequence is TGTGCCAGCAGCTTTTCGGGGAGCACAGATACGCAGTATTTT. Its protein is CASSFSGSTDTQYF. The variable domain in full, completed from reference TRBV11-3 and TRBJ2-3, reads EAGVVQSPRYKIIEKKQPVAFWCNPISGHNTLYWYLQNLGQGPELLIRYENEEAVDDSQLPKDRFSAERLKGVDSTLKIQPAELGDSAVYLCASSFSGSTDTQYFGPGTRLTVL.

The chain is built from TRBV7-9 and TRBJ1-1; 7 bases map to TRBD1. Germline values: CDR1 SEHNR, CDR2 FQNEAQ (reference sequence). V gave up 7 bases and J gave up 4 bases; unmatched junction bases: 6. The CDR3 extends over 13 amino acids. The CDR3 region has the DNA TGTGCCAGCATCGCAGGGGGGCCCACTGAAGCTTTCTTT. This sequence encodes CASIAGGPTEAFF.

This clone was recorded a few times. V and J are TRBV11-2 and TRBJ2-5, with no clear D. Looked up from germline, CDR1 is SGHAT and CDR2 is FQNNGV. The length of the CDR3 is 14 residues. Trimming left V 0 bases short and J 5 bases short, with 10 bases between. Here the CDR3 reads CASSLDLGRETQYF. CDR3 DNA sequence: TGTGCCAGCAGCTTAGATCTAGGTCGGGAGACCCAGTACTTC. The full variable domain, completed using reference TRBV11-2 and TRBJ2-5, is EAGVAQSPRYKIIEKRQSVAFWCNPISGHATLYWYQQILGQGPKLLIQFQNNGVVDDSQLPKDRFSAERLKGVDSTLKIQPAKLEDSAVYLCASSLDLGRETQYFGPGTRLLVL.

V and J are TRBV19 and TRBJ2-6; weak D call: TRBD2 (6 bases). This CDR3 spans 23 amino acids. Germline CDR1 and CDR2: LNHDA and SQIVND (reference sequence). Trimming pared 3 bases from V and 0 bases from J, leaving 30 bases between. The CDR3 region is CASSMRWRGGRDLIGSGANVLTF. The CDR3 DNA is TGTGCCAGTAGTATGCGATGGAGGGGTGGCAGGGATCTTATCGGCTCTGGGGCCAACGTCCTGACTTTC.